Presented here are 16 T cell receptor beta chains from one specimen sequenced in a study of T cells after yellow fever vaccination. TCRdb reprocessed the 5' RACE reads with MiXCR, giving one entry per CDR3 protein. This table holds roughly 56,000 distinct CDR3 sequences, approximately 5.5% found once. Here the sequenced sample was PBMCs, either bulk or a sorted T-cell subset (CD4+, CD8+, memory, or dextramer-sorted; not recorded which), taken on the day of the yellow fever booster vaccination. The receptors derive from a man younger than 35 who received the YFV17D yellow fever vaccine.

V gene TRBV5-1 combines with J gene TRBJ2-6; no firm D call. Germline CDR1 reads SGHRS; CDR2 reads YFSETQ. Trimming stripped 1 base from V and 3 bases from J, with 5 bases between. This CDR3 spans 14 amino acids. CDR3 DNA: TGCGCCAGCAGCTTGTTGGGTGGGGCCAACGTCCTGACTTTC. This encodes CASSLLGGANVLTF.

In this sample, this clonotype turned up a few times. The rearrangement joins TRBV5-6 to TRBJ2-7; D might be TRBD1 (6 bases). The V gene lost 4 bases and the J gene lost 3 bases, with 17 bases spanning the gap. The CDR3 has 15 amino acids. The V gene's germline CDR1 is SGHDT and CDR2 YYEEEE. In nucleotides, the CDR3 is TGTGCCAGCAGCCGAGACGTCACAGGGAACTACGAGCAGTACGTC. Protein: CASSRDVTGNYEQYV.

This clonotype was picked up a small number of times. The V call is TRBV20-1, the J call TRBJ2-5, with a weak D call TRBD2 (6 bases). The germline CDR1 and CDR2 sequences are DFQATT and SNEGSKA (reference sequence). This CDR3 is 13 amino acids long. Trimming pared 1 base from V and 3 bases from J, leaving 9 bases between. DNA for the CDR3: TGCAGTGCTAGAGGGCGGGGTAAAGAGACCCAGTACTTC. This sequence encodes CSARGRGKETQYF.

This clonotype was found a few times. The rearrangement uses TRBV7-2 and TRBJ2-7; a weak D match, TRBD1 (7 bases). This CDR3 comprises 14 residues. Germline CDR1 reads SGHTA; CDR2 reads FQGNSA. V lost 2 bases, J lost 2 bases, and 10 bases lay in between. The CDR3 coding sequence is TGTGCCAGCAGCTTAACAGGGGAGGCCTACGAGCAGTACGTC. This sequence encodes CASSLTGEAYEQYV.

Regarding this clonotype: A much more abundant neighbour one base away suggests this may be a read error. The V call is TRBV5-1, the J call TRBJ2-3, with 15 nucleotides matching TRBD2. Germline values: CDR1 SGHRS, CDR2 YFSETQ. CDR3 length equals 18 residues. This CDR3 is CAGSSPGTSGGLADTQYF. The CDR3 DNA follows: TGCGCCGGCAGTTCCCCCGGGACTAGCGGGGGGCTCGCAGATACGCAGTATTTT.

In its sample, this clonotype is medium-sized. In DNA, the CDR3 is TGTGCCAGCAGTTTCGGGGGGGTGTACAATGAGCAGTTCTTC. This gives the protein CASSFGGVYNEQFF. The gene calls are TRBV28 and TRBJ2-1; 8 bases fit TRBD2. V lost 3 bases, J lost 4 bases, and 2 bases stayed unmatched. Germline V CDR1 and CDR2: MDHEN, SYDVKM. The CDR3 is 14 amino acids.

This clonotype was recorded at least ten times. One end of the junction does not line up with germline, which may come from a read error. CDR3 amino acids: CASSTGLLSQETQYF. The CDR3 DNA reads TGTGCTAGCAGTACCGGCCTTCTTAGCCAAGAGACCCAGTACTTC. This chain connects TRBV7-7 to TRBJ2-5; D gene uncertain. The CDR3 loop spans 15 amino acids. Germline V CDR1 and CDR2: SSHAT, FNYEAQ (reference sequence).

Here the CDR3 reads CASSYAARGAYNEQFF. The CDR3 DNA is TGTGCCAGCAGTTACGCTGCCCGGGGGGCCTACAATGAGCAGTTCTTC. The rearrangement joins TRBV6-2 or TRBV6-3 to TRBJ2-1, with 7 bases aligning to TRBD2. Trimming removed 2 bases from V and 2 bases from J; junction bases left unmatched: 6. This CDR3 is built from 16 residues. Germline values: CDR1 MNHEY, CDR2 SVGEGT.

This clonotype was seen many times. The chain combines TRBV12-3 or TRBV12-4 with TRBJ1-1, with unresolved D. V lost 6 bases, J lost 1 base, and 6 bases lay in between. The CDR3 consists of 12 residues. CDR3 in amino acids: CASRWGNTEAFF. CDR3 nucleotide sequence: TGTGCCAGCAGGTGGGGGAACACTGAAGCTTTCTTT.

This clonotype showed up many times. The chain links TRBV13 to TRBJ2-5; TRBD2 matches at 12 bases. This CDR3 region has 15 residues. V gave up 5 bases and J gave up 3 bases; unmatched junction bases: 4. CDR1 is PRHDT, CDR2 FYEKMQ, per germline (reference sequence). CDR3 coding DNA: TGTGCCAGCAGCGAGCGGACTAGCGGGGAAGAGACCCAGTACTTC. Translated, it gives CASSERTSGEETQYF.

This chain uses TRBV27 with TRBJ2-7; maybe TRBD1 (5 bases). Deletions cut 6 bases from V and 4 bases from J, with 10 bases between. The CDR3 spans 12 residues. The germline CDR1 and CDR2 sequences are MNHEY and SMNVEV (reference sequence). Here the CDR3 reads CASSPTVYEQYF. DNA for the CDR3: TGTGCCAGCAGCCCGACAGTATACGAGCAGTACTTC.

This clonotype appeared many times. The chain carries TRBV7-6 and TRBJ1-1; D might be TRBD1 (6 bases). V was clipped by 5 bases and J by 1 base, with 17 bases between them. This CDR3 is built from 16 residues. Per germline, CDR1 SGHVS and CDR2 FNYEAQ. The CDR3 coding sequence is TGTGCCAGCAGCGTAGGTGCAGGGGCAGCGAACACTGAAGCTTTCTTT. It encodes CASSVGAGAANTEAFF.

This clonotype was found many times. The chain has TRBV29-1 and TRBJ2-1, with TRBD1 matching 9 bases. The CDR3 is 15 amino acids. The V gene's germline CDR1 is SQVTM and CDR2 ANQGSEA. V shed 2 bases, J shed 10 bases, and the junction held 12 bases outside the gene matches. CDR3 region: CSVESPGQGLWEQFF. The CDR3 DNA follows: TGCAGCGTTGAATCTCCGGGACAGGGTCTTTGGGAGCAGTTCTTC.

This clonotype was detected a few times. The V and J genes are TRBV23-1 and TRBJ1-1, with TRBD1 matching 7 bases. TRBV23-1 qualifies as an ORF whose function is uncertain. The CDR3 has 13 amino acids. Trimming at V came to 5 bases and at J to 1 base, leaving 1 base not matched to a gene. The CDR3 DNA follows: TGCGCCAGCAGTTCAGGGGGGAACACTGAAGCTTTCTTT. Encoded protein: CASSSGGNTEAFF.

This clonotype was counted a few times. CDR3 protein: CASMQGAYEQYV. The CDR3 bases are TGTGCCAGCATGCAGGGGGCCTACGAGCAGTACGTC. The rearrangement links TRBV2 to TRBJ2-7, with 7 bases that match TRBD1. Germline V gives CDR1 SNHLY, CDR2 FYNNEI. J gave up 2 bases and V 7 bases, and 2 bases lay outside the gene matches. The CDR3 spans 12 residues.

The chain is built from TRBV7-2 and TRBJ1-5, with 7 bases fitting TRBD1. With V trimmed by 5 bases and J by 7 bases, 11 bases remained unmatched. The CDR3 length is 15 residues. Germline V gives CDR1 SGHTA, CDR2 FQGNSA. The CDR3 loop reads CASSLIQGGGQPQHF. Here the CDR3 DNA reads TGTGCCAGCAGCCTCATTCAGGGGGGGGGCCAGCCCCAGCATTTT.